This paragraph reports one T cell receptor (beta chain). Time point here: pre-sensitization, week 0. Treatment described: therapeutic diphenylcyclopropenone sensitization with weekly scalp DPC. This sample is drawn from a study of human T cells and chemical hapten exposure. CDR3 length: 14 amino acids. The V gene lost 7 bases and the J gene lost 1 base, with 13 bases spanning the gap. The V gene's germline CDR1 is MNHEY and CDR2 SVGEGT. TCRdb recomputed calls from the RACE reads with MiXCR, one row per CDR3 protein. This table has tens of thousands of distinct CDR3 sequences, over 8% appearing once. The chain joins TRBV6-2 or TRBV6-3 to TRBJ1-2; D gene unclear. The clonotype comes from a woman aged 40-49 years with alopecia areata. Some clones in this sample may be carry-over from other donors' samples. Sequenced here: whole blood, sampled in connection with sensitization to the hapten diphenylcyclopropenone (DPC). DNA for the CDR3: TGTGCCAGCACTAACCCAGGATTTAACTATGGCTACACCTTC. This translates into CASTNPGFNYGYTF.